Listed here is a single T cell receptor (beta chain). From germline, CDR1 is SEHNR and CDR2 FQNEAQ (reference sequence). The CDR3 sequence is 12 residues long. The V and J ends lost 5 bases and 6 bases respectively, with 10 bases between them. This specimen comes from a study of blood T cell repertoires in COVID-19. At the level of the study: PBMCs, B-cell-depleted T cells, or T cells were the source of the cDNA or gDNA that made up the material.

In the source study's methods: Reference gene primer amplification gave estimated nucleated cell counts. Some clones are missing from TCRdb's copy, which holds only in-frame ones; the method was immunoSEQ multiplex PCR. V and J calls and clone size are copied from that table; D and trimming were computed from the DNA. The repertoire holds about 140,000 clones, about 80% seen once, with 1.5% to 2% in the top ten. The rearrangement uses TRBV7-9 and TRBJ1-1; no definite D call. Sequenced sample: PBMCs or T cells enriched from blood (not recorded which). This receptor was obtained from a woman in her late teens or twenties who had been exposed to COVID-19. The CDR3 loop reads CASSPLYSEAFF. CDR3 nucleotides: TGTGCCAGCAGCCCGTTGTACTCTGAAGCTTTCTTT.